This is a list of T cell receptor beta chains from one sample in a study of blood T cell repertoires in COVID-19. The repertoire was sequenced with immunoSEQ multiplex PCR; TCRdb's copy has only in-frame clones and lacks some. This sample carries some 390,000 clones, roughly nine tenths of them seen once, and the ten largest clones take 0.95% to 1.3%. Source material: PBMCs or T cells enriched from blood (not recorded which). These receptors all stem from a man aged 25-45 years who had recovered from COVID-19. CDR3s leave out the opening cysteine and the closing phenylalanine or tryptophan. The order of the fields is CDR3 length, J gene, clone size, V gene, D gene, CDR3 protein. The D gene is left open where the match is weak. Rows may omit the clone size; those that give it use once, few, many or a size class.

11,TRBJ2-7,-,TRBV9,-,ASSGGPPYEQY
11,TRBJ1-4,-,TRBV12-5,-,ASGSATNEKLF
11,TRBJ2-5,-,TRBV27,-,ASSLWAQETQY
14,TRBJ1-3,-,TRBV23-1,-,ASSQTAARSGNTIY
11,TRBJ1-5,-,TRBV29-1,TRBD1,SVSGGVGQPQH
14,TRBJ1-5,-,TRBV28,TRBD1,ASRLRAGTGGQPQH
12,TRBJ2-1,few,TRBV7-9,TRBD1,ASSRGQLYNEQF
13,TRBJ1-4,-,TRBV7-2,-,ASSLNFVWGEKLF
11,TRBJ2-3,once,TRBV30,TRBD1,AWDRGSTDTQY
16,TRBJ1-3,-,TRBV28,TRBD1,ASSLYLSGTGTGNTIY
12,TRBJ2-7,few,TRBV12-5,-,ASGPDGSSYEQY
14,TRBJ1-1,-,TRBV4-2,-,VSSQESLLVGTEAF
12,TRBJ2-1,-,TRBV5-4,TRBD2,ASSSSGTGNEQF